This paragraph reports one T cell receptor beta chain. Only in-frame clones appear in the TCRdb table, and some are missing; sequencing was by immunoSEQ multiplex PCR. The sample contains 90,000 to 110,000 clones, over 80% of which appear only once. CDR1 and CDR2 (germline): SGHTA, FQGTGA. V dropped 5 bases and J dropped 9; count of bases not matched to a gene: 10. The CDR3 consists of 15 residues. This sample was included in a study of blood T cell repertoires in COVID-19. The sequenced material came from peripheral blood. The chain employs TRBV7-3 and TRBJ2-1; 10 bases line up with TRBD2. The clonotype originates from a woman aged 60-75 years with acute or convalescent COVID-19. The CDR3 spells CASSLLAGLSSEQFF. As DNA, the CDR3 is TGTGCCAGCAGCCTACTAGCGGGATTAAGCAGTGAGCAGTTCTTC.